This T cell receptor (beta chain) was recovered during a study of vaccination effects on CD4 cells after COVID-19 (dated by TCRdb to between 2021 and 2024). Turning to the overall study: In the ViraFEST assay, PBMC were stimulated with viral peptide pools, and antigen-specific CD4+ T cell clonotypes were then identified by expansion using TCR sequencing. Post-vaccine samples across the study were collected a median of 72 days after the second dose, with a range of 14 to 241. Two million PBMC per well were cultured in IMDM with about 4.5% human AB serum, 7.5 to 10 IU/ml IL-2 and gentamicin, plus 10 ug/ml peptides. SARS-CoV-2 spike-specific CD4+ TCR repertoires from before and after mRNA vaccination were compared in COVID-19 convalescent patients and in infection-naive vaccine recipients. A total of roughly 9 COVID-19 convalescent patients and a handful of SARS-CoV-2-naive healthy vaccine recipients were included in the full study. The Oncomine TCR Beta short-read assay on an Illumina iSeq 100 was used to sequence cultures from other donors in the study.

The CDR3 starts with the cysteine, ends with the phenylalanine, and has 14 residues. Only CDR3 DNA remains: 42 bases, in frame from the first base. Trimming removed 5 bases from V and 7 bases from J; the gene matches leave 8 bases unexplained. CDR1 and CDR2 are read off the germline V gene as ENHRY and SYGVKD. Receptors were amplified or captured by the immunoSEQ multiplex PCR assay. DNA from the CD4+ T cells that had been cultured and isolated underwent TCR beta CDR3 sequencing. The original methods were these. The analysis removed non-productive TCR sequences, trimmed reads to the CDR3 region, and retained only CDR3s that were 7 or more amino acids long. Antigen-specific clonotypes were identified with the MANAFEST web app by comparing expansion in peptide wells against reference cultures. To be called positive, a clone needed expansion at FDR<0.05 compared with the reference and with all other wells, an odds ratio greater than 5, and a frequency greater than 0.1% in two replicate wells. Clonotypes significantly expanded in SARS-CoV-2 spike wells and in at least one common cold coronavirus spike condition were defined as cross-reactive. Using the stringdist R package, CDR3 similarity was measured by Levenshtein distance, and unrooted trees were constructed with ape in R 3.6.1. Imported from immuneACCESS, the table was reduced by TCRdb to in-frame sequences with V and J called. These copies leave out some clones; in studies compared against another copy, an unresolved V gene accounts for under half, and the cause of the remainder is not known. The V and J calls and clone size are taken from that table; D and trimming were inferred from the DNA. This sample holds roughly 30,000 clones; around two thirds were observed only once. Clones ranked in the top ten supply 15% of the sample.

What the authors observed across the whole study: The study was limited by a small number of convalescent patients and lacked early post-infection timepoints. Marked clonal contraction was observed in both infection-induced and vaccine-induced clones at late post-vaccination timepoints, consistent with waning T cell responses. In healthy vaccine recipients, vaccine-induced clones were almost all SARS-CoV-2 mono-reactive, with only 1 of 255 being cross-reactive with common cold coronaviruses.

After about 9 days of culture, CD4+ T cells were isolated with the EasySep CD4+ T cell isolation kit. Each participant got two doses of an mRNA SARS-CoV-2 vaccine, either BNT162b2 or mRNA-1273. The absence of prior SARS-CoV-2 infection in healthy vaccine recipients was confirmed by negative nucleocapsid antibodies before and after vaccination. Half of the culture medium was replaced with fresh IL-2-containing medium on days 3 and 7. Each peptide stimulation condition was cultured in triplicate wells unless otherwise noted. Using Ficoll-Paque Plus gradient centrifugation, PBMC were separated from whole blood and then either used fresh or cryopreserved at -140C. Genomic DNA was extracted from cultured CD4+ T cells with the QIAamp micro DNA kit. In this sample, this clone turned up a few times. This clone's antigen is unknown. No base quality values were provided; no much bigger clone lies one nucleotide off.

The input for sequencing was CD4+ T cells from PBMCs cultured without peptide, taken after COVID-19 vaccination. The TCR was taken from a human donor who received a COVID-19 vaccine. Here the chain combines TRBV10-3 and TRBJ1-5, with 7 bases aligning to TRBD1. The CDR3 sequence is CAISPGDRLQPQHF. The base sequence is TGTGCCATCAGTCCCGGGGACAGATTACAGCCCCAGCATTTT.